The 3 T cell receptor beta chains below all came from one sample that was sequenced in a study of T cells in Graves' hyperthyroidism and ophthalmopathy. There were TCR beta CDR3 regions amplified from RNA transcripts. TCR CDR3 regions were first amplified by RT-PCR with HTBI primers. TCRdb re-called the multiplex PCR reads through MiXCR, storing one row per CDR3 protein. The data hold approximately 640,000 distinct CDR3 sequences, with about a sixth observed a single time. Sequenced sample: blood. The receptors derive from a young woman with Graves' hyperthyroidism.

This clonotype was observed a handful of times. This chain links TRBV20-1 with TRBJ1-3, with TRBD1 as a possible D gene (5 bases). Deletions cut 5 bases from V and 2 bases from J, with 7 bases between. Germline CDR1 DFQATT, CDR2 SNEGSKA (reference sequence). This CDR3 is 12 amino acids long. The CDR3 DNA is TGCAGTGCTGTCAGGGCTGGAAACACCATATATTTT. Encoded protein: CSAVRAGNTIYF.

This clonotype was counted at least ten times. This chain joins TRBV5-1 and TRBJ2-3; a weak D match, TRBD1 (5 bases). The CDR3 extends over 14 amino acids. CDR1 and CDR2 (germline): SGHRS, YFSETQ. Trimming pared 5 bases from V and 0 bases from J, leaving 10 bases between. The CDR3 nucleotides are TGCGCCAGCAGTAGGGGATGGAGCACAGATACGCAGTATTTT. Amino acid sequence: CASSRGWSTDTQYF.

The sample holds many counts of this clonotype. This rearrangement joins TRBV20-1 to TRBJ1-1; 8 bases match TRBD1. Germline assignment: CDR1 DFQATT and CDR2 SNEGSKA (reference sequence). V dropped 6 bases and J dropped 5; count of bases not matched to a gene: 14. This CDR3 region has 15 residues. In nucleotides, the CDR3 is TGCAGTGCCCTCCTTGCAGGACAGGGTCGGACTGAAGCTTTCTTT. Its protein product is CSALLAGQGRTEAFF.